These 32 T cell receptor beta chains came from one sample sequenced in a study of blood T cell repertoires in COVID-19. Only in-frame clones appear in the TCRdb table, and some are missing; sequencing was by immunoSEQ multiplex PCR. Of some 100,000 clones in the sample, under 90% were seen once. The sequencing sample was made of peripheral blood. These receptors were taken from a woman in her forties or fifties with acute or convalescent COVID-19.

Concerning this clone itself: One end of the junction varies from germline; a read error may be responsible. This chain joins TRBV5-8 and TRBJ1-2; D call uncertain. The germline V gene encodes CDR1 SGHTS and CDR2 YDEGEE. The CDR3 has 13 amino acids. The chain's CDR3 is CASSLNDLAPFHF. CDR3 in DNA: TGTGCCAGCAGCTTAAACGATCTGGCCCCCTTTCACTTC.

This clone was observed once. This rearrangement joins TRBV6-1 to TRBJ1-3; 7 bases agree with TRBD1. This CDR3 comprises 17 residues. Per the germline V gene, CDR1 is MNHNS and CDR2 is SASEGT. With V trimmed by 4 bases and J by 2 bases, 11 bases remained unmatched. The CDR3 is CASSGEWGQRTGNTIYF. The CDR3 DNA is TGTGCCAGCAGTGGTGAGTGGGGACAGAGAACTGGAAACACCATATATTTT.

The chain is built from TRBV18 and TRBJ1-4; possible D gene TRBD1, 6 bases. Germline V gene data show CDR1 as KGHSH and CDR2 as LQKENI. The CDR3 contains 14 residues. V lost 2 bases to trimming and J lost 4 bases, with 8 bases between them. The DNA for the CDR3 is TGTGCCAGCTCACCATTGGACAGTAATGAAAAACTGTTTTTT. Protein sequence: CASSPLDSNEKLFF.

The V and J genes are TRBV4-2 and TRBJ2-1; D call uncertain. The CDR3 is 13 amino acids. V lost 1 base, J lost 9 bases, and 10 bases lay in between. CDR1 and CDR2 (germline): LGHNA, YNFKEQ. For the CDR3, the DNA is TGTGCCAGCAGCCAAGGACCTGGCGGTGAGCAGTTCTTC. Amino acid sequence: CASSQGPGGEQFF.

The table lists this clone with a count of one. The V and J genes are TRBV11-2 and TRBJ1-1; D remains ambiguous. Trimming stripped 4 bases from V and 0 bases from J, with 9 bases between. The CDR3 totals 14 residues. CDR1 and CDR2 (germline): SGHAT, FQNNGV. The CDR3 region is CASSSLAVNTEAFF. Written as DNA, the CDR3 is TGTGCCAGCAGCTCCCTTGCGGTGAACACTGAAGCTTTCTTT.

The DNA for the CDR3 is TGTGCCAGCAGCAGGAGTTCGTCTGGAAACACCATATATTTT. It codes for CASSRSSSGNTIYF. The V call is TRBV13, the J call TRBJ1-3; D not resolved. The CDR3 totals 14 residues. CDR1 PRHDT and CDR2 FYEKMQ come from the germline V gene (reference sequence). V was clipped by 5 bases and J by 1 base, with 9 bases between them. Based on the CDR3 plus reference TRBV13 and TRBJ1-3, the full variable domain is AAGVIQSPRHLIKEKRETATLKCYPIPRHDTVYWYQQGPGQDPQFLISFYEKMQSDKGSIPDRFSAQQFSDYHSELNMSSLELGDSALYFCASSRSSSGNTIYFGEGSWLTVV.

The J gene is TRBJ1-6, the V gene TRBV6-5; 9 bases match TRBD1. Germline assignment: CDR1 MNHEY and CDR2 SVGAGI. Losses at the gene ends were 7 bases for V and 8 bases for J; bases not matched to a gene: 6. The CDR3 extends over 14 amino acids. CDR3 in amino acids: CASNRQGEHSPLHF. In nucleotides, the CDR3 is TGTGCCAGCAACCGACAGGGGGAGCATTCACCCCTCCACTTT.

This chain uses TRBV7-9 with TRBJ1-6; possibly TRBD1 for D (5 bases). V shed 6 bases and J shed 9 bases, with 12 bases lying between them. The CDR3 is made up of 13 amino acids. CDR1 and CDR2 from the germline V gene are SEHNR and FQNEAQ (reference sequence). Written as DNA, the CDR3 is TGTGCCAGCAGGTCCCTTGGGGCTTCACCCCTCCACTTT. This gives the protein CASRSLGASPLHF.

The rearrangement uses TRBV19 and TRBJ1-2; TRBD1 aligns across 8 bases. With 3 bases clipped from V and 5 bases from J, the junction kept 5 bases outside the gene matches. The germline gives CDR1 LNHDA, CDR2 SQIVND (reference sequence). The CDR3 consists of 14 residues. The CDR3, as DNA: TGTGCCAGTAGTATCGCCGGGACAGGATATGGCTACACCTTC. Translated, it gives CASSIAGTGYGYTF.

The chain has TRBV18 and TRBJ1-2; 8 bases align to TRBD1. Germline V gene lookup returns CDR1 KGHSH and CDR2 LQKENI. J lost 8 bases, V lost 2 bases, and 7 bases had no gene match. This CDR3 is 14 amino acids long. The CDR3, as DNA: TGTGCCAGCTCACCAAACGACAGGGGCAGGGGCTACACCTTC. Amino acids: CASSPNDRGRGYTF.

The chain combines TRBV27 with TRBJ2-7, with D unclear. The CDR3 has 14 residues. Germline V gene sequence: CDR1 MNHEY, CDR2 SMNVEV (reference sequence). V lost 2 bases and J 6 bases, leaving 14 bases between the germline ends. CDR3 in amino acids: CASSLRVGAAEQYF. Written as DNA, the CDR3 is TGTGCCAGCAGTTTAAGAGTAGGCGCGGCCGAGCAGTACTTC.

In its sample, this clone was seen a few times. The V call is TRBV6-4, the J call TRBJ2-3; D is uncertain. Germline V lookup: CDR1 MRHNA, CDR2 SNTAGT. V was pared by 2 bases and J by 3 bases, with 6 bases between. CDR3 size: 13 residues. The CDR3 spells CASSDKTTDTQYF. The CDR3 DNA reads as TGTGCCAGCAGTGACAAGACTACAGATACGCAGTATTTT.

The rearrangement links TRBV15 to TRBJ2-7; the D is unclear. Germline V CDR1 and CDR2: LNHNV, YYDKDF (reference sequence). V lost 0 bases and J 4 bases, leaving 7 bases between the germline ends. The CDR3 is made up of 13 amino acids. The CDR3 coding sequence is TGTGCCACCAGCAGAGATCGCAGGTACGAGCAGTACTTC. Amino acids: CATSRDRRYEQYF.

This chain uses TRBV30 with TRBJ2-2; D is uncertain. V was trimmed by 4 bases and J by 7 bases, leaving 10 bases between them. The length of the CDR3 is 12 residues. In germline, CDR1 is GTSNPN, CDR2 SVGIG (reference sequence). The CDR3 reads CAWTRGSGELFF. The DNA for the CDR3 is TGTGCCTGGACCCGAGGTAGCGGGGAGCTGTTTTTT.

This clone was found a few times. The chain is built from TRBV10-2 and TRBJ1-1; unclear D gene. The CDR3 loop spans 12 amino acids. In germline, CDR1 is WSHSY, CDR2 SAAADI. The V end lost 3 bases, the J end lost 5 bases, and 7 bases lay between the germline ends. In nucleotides, the CDR3 is TGCGCCAGCAGTGACCGGGAGACTGAAGCTTTCTTT. Its protein product is CASSDRETEAFF.

J is TRBJ1-1 and V is TRBV15; D is unresolved. In germline, CDR1 is LNHNV, CDR2 YYDKDF (reference sequence). The CDR3 covers 15 residues. The V gene lost 8 bases and the J gene lost 1 base, with 17 bases spanning the gap. The CDR3 sequence: CATRDYWGENTEAFF. The CDR3 DNA follows: TGTGCCACCCGAGACTATTGGGGTGAGAACACTGAAGCTTTCTTT.

J is TRBJ2-7 and V is TRBV6-5, with 9 bases fitting TRBD2. The CDR3 is 15 amino acids. Germline CDR1 MNHEY, CDR2 SVGAGI. The ends lost 4 bases at V and 2 bases at J; junction bases unmatched: 6. The chain's CDR3 is CASSSPAGGTYEQYF. The DNA for the CDR3 is TGTGCCAGCAGTTCCCCAGCGGGGGGCACCTACGAGCAGTACTTC.

The chain is built from TRBV6-5 and TRBJ1-2; 10 bases are a match to TRBD1. V dropped 6 bases and J dropped 4; count of bases not matched to a gene: 8. This CDR3 is built from 15 residues. Germline assignment: CDR1 MNHEY and CDR2 SVGAGI. CDR3 protein: CASRRLGQGSYGYTF. CDR3 bases: TGTGCCAGCAGACGACTGGGACAGGGGAGCTATGGCTACACCTTC.

This clone was found a few times. This chain uses TRBV28 with TRBJ1-4; TRBD1 agrees at 8 bases. Germline CDR1 MDHEN, CDR2 SYDVKM. J gave up 7 bases and V 4 bases, and 5 bases lay outside the gene matches. The CDR3 runs to 14 residues. CDR3 sequence: CASSSTGGGEKLFF. The CDR3 DNA follows: TGTGCCAGCAGTTCTACAGGGGGTGGTGAAAAACTGTTTTTT.

V gene TRBV12-3 or TRBV12-4 combines with J gene TRBJ2-3, with 14 bases lining up with TRBD2. The CDR3 is 12 residues long. The V and J ends lost 6 bases and 14 bases, in that order; junction bases with no gene match: 4. CDR3 coding DNA: TGTGCCAGCAGCTCGACTAGCGGGGGGGGGTATTTT. Translation gives CASSSTSGGGYF.

This chain connects TRBV19 to TRBJ2-1, with D perhaps matching TRBD2 (6 bases). V was pared by 3 bases and J by 7 bases, with 16 bases between. Germline assignment: CDR1 LNHDA and CDR2 SQIVND (reference sequence). The CDR3 runs to 15 residues. The CDR3 DNA is TGTGCCAGTAGTATCCCCGGGGGAACTACGAATGAGCAGTTCTTC. Amino acids: CASSIPGGTTNEQFF.

The chain is built from TRBV7-8 and TRBJ1-1, with D maybe TRBD1 (5 bases). The CDR3 is made up of 15 amino acids. Germline-derived CDR1 and CDR2 are SGHVS and FQNEAQ. V lost 6 bases and J lost 3, with 17 bases in between. The CDR3 DNA reads as TGTGCCAGCAGTTCTTCTGCGGCAGGGTACACTGAAGCTTTCTTT. Protein product: CASSSSAAGYTEAFF.

The chain combines TRBV7-8 with TRBJ2-3; TRBD1 matches at 11 bases. The ends lost 5 bases at V and 11 bases at J; junction bases unmatched: 6. This CDR3 spans 13 amino acids. Germline V CDR1 and CDR2: SGHVS, FQNEAQ. CDR3 nucleotide sequence: TGTGCCAGCAGCCCGTTAGGGACAGGGGGGCAGTATTTT. Translating gives CASSPLGTGGQYF.

The V gene is TRBV4-2, the J gene TRBJ2-3; D perhaps matches TRBD2 (6 bases). V lost 4 bases and J lost 2, with 13 bases in between. Germline V gene sequence: CDR1 LGHNA, CDR2 YNFKEQ. CDR3 length: 15 residues. The CDR3 here is CASSPRLGTTDTQYF. For the CDR3, the DNA is TGTGCCAGCAGCCCTAGACTAGGAACCACAGATACGCAGTATTTT.

The CDR3 DNA reads as TGTGCCAGTGACTTAGACAATCAGCCCCAGCATTTT. This translates into CASDLDNQPQHF. The gene calls are TRBV2 and TRBJ1-5; D remains unclear. The CDR3 has 12 residues. Trimming removed 9 bases from V and 3 bases from J, with 9 bases in between. Germline V lookup: CDR1 SNHLY, CDR2 FYNNEI.

This rearrangement joins TRBV6-5 to TRBJ1-1, with D possibly being TRBD1 (6 bases). Trimming took off 4 bases at V and 5 bases at J, with 17 bases between the two ends. This CDR3 has 15 amino acids. Germline V CDR1 and CDR2: MNHEY, SVGAGI. The CDR3 nucleotides read TGTGCCAGCAGTTTAGATCAGGGGCGGTCGACTGAAGCTTTCTTT. Residues: CASSLDQGRSTEAFF.

This chain links TRBV7-9 with TRBJ2-1; 7 bases are a match to TRBD2. Germline CDR1 reads SEHNR; CDR2 reads FQNEAQ (reference sequence). Losses at the gene ends were 5 bases for V and 4 bases for J; bases not matched to a gene: 5. The CDR3 totals 14 residues. As DNA, the CDR3 is TGTGCCAGCAGCCCCACTAGCGCTTACAATGAGCAGTTCTTC. This translates into CASSPTSAYNEQFF.

The rearrangement links TRBV18 to TRBJ1-1; 8 bases are a match to TRBD1. V trimming: 4 bases; J trimming: 1 base; junction bases outside the gene matches: 11. Germline V gives CDR1 KGHSH, CDR2 LQKENI. This CDR3 has 17 amino acids. This CDR3 is CASSLGQASISNTEAFF. Written as DNA, the CDR3 is TGTGCCAGCTCACTGGGACAGGCAAGTATCTCGAACACTGAAGCTTTCTTT.

The chain combines TRBV9 with TRBJ1-3; possibly TRBD1 for D (5 bases). The ends were cut back, 5 bases at V and 4 bases at J, with 10 bases in the middle. The germline CDR1 and CDR2 sequences are SGDLS and YYNGEE. The CDR3 length is 13 residues. CDR3 sequence (DNA): TGTGCCAGCAGGGGGGGACTCGGAAACACCATATATTTT. Translation: CASRGGLGNTIYF.

The rearrangement joins TRBV7-3 to TRBJ1-3; D is possibly TRBD1 (5 bases). The CDR3 contains 17 residues. V was clipped by 1 base and J by 7 bases, with 20 bases between them. Germline loops: CDR1 SGHTA, CDR2 FQGTGA. CDR3 DNA: TGTGCCAGCAGCTTAAGATGCCATCGGCAGGGAACGAACACCATATATTTT. Its translation: CASSLRCHRQGTNTIYF.

The rearrangement uses TRBV3-1 (or the pseudogene TRBV3-2) and TRBJ1-6; D unclear. The CDR3 spans 14 residues. Germline V CDR1 and CDR2: LGHDT, YNNKEL (reference sequence). V dropped 1 base and J dropped 4 bases, with 5 bases sitting between them. The CDR3 spells CASSQGRYNSPLHF. CDR3 nucleotides: TGTGCCAGCAGCCAAGGGAGATATAATTCACCCCTCCACTTT.

The gene calls are TRBV19 and TRBJ2-1; tentative D call: TRBD2 (6 bases). V lost 1 base to trimming and J lost 9 bases, with 10 bases between them. The germline V gene encodes CDR1 LNHDA and CDR2 SQIVND (reference sequence). The CDR3 is 13 amino acids. Here the CDR3 reads CASSIGRESEQFF. The CDR3 nucleotides are TGTGCCAGTAGTATAGGGCGGGAAAGTGAGCAGTTCTTC.